Shown below are 11 T cell receptor beta chains from a single sample sequenced in a study of shared clonotypes between healthy human individuals. Clones were read by immunoSEQ multiplex PCR, and TCRdb kept only the in-frame ones, dropping some. The sample holds more than 1,200,000 clones; around 98.5% are singletons and the top ten take roughly 0.36%. Sequencing was performed on naive CD4+ T cells sorted from blood. Subset specified: CD45RA+ positively selected. These receptors were collected from a man younger than 45 in good health.

This rearrangement joins TRBV4-3 to TRBJ1-1; D not certain. Per germline, CDR1 LGHNA and CDR2 YSLEER. CDR3 length: 16 amino acids. V was pared by 3 bases and J by 7 bases, with 21 bases between. The CDR3 reads CASSQSLEQQRGEAFF. DNA for the CDR3: TGCGCCAGCAGCCAGTCTCTCGAACAACAACGAGGTGAAGCTTTCTTT.

This chain joins TRBV27 and TRBJ1-2, with D possibly matching TRBD1 (5 bases). Trimming took off 2 bases at V and 6 bases at J, with 16 bases between the two ends. Germline CDR1 is MNHEY and CDR2 is SMNVEV (reference sequence). The CDR3 consists of 15 residues. The CDR3 sequence is CASSLLSLGVDGYTF. CDR3 bases: TGTGCCAGCAGTTTACTAAGTCTAGGGGTTGATGGCTACACCTTC.

The chain recombines TRBV6-5 with TRBJ2-7; tentatively, D is TRBD2 (5 bases). The CDR3 extends over 13 amino acids. Trimming cost V 6 bases and J 2 bases, with 11 bases left between them. CDR1 MNHEY and CDR2 SVGAGI come from the germline V gene. CDR3 sequence reads: CASRPTSAYEQYF. DNA for the CDR3: TGTGCCAGCAGACCAACTAGTGCCTACGAGCAGTACTTC.

The chain has TRBV10-3 and TRBJ2-7; weak D call: TRBD1 (6 bases). From germline, CDR1 is ENHRY and CDR2 SYGVKD. V was trimmed by 4 bases and J by 3 bases, leaving 16 bases between them. This CDR3 comprises 15 residues. CDR3 region: CAISGPEQGLYEQYF. DNA of the CDR3: TGTGCCATCAGTGGCCCCGAACAGGGTCTCTACGAGCAGTACTTC.

CDR3: CASSQENPATEAFF. For the CDR3, the DNA is TGCGCCAGCAGCCAAGAGAACCCGGCCACTGAAGCTTTCTTT. The chain employs TRBV4-3 and TRBJ1-1; D gene ambiguous. The germline V and J ends were trimmed by 0 bases and 4 bases, with 9 bases remaining between them. The CDR3 loop spans 14 amino acids. Germline assignment: CDR1 LGHNA and CDR2 YSLEER.

The chain uses TRBV7-2 and TRBJ2-1; maybe TRBD1 (6 bases). In germline, CDR1 is SGHTA, CDR2 FQGNSA. The CDR3 consists of 16 residues. The V and J ends lost 2 bases and 8 bases respectively, with 19 bases between them. CDR3 bases: TGTGCCAGCAGCTTATCCCCTCTGGGGGCCAATGATGAGCAGTTCTTC. It translates to CASSLSPLGANDEQFF. Supplemented by reference TRBV7-2 and TRBJ2-1, the full variable domain reads GAGVSQSPSNKVTEKGKDVELRCDPISGHTALYWYRQSLGQGLEFLIYFQGNSAPDKSGLPSDRFSAERTGGSVSTLTIQRTQQEDSAVYLCASSLSPLGANDEQFFGPGTRLTVL.

The chain employs TRBV7-2 and TRBJ2-7; 7 bases are a match to TRBD1. Germline trimming cut 1 base from V and 3 bases from J; bases unmatched to any gene: 6. Germline CDR1 reads SGHTA; CDR2 reads FQGNSA. The length of the CDR3 is 15 residues. CDR3 protein: CASSLDKGANYEQYF. The CDR3 DNA is TGTGCCAGCAGCTTAGACAAGGGGGCGAACTACGAGCAGTACTTC.

V usage is TRBV11-3 and J usage is TRBJ1-1, with D uncertain. Germline CDR1 SGHNT, CDR2 YENEEA. Trimming removed 1 base from V and 1 base from J, with 7 bases in between. This CDR3 region has 14 residues. The CDR3 loop reads CASSLGSGNTEAFF. The CDR3 nucleotides are TGTGCCAGCAGCTTAGGTTCGGGGAACACTGAAGCTTTCTTT.

CDR3 coding DNA: TGTGCCAGTAGTATAGATCCCGTGCGGAGAGCAACTAATGAAAAACTGTTTTTT. Amino acids: CASSIDPVRRATNEKLFF. The chain has TRBV19 and TRBJ1-4; no clear D gene. The CDR3 is 18 residues long. In germline, CDR1 is LNHDA, CDR2 SQIVND (reference sequence). Trimming took off 0 bases at V and 0 bases at J, with 14 bases between the two ends.

The V and J genes are TRBV7-9 and TRBJ2-1; D is possibly TRBD2 (5 bases). Germline V gene data show CDR1 as SEHNR and CDR2 as FQNEAQ (reference sequence). Between the trimmed V and J ends, which lost 0 bases and 6 bases, there was a span of 12 bases. The CDR3 covers 15 residues. The CDR3, as DNA: TGTGCCAGCAGCTTAGCATCCGGGATTAGCAATGAGCAGTTCTTC. This codes for CASSLASGISNEQFF. Full variable domain (remainder filled in from reference TRBV7-9 and TRBJ2-1): DTGVSQNPRHKITKRGQNVTFRCDPISEHNRLYWYRQTLGQGPEFLTYFQNEAQLEKSRLLSDRFSAERPKGSFSTLEIQRTEQGDSAMYLCASSLASGISNEQFFGPGTRLTVL.

The chain joins TRBV5-1 to TRBJ2-7; 10 bases are a match to TRBD2. V was clipped by 4 bases and J by 3 bases; unmatched bases: 13. This CDR3 is built from 17 residues. The germline V gene has CDR1 SGHRS and CDR2 YFSETQ. CDR3 nucleotide sequence: TGCGCCAGCAGCCCCACCCCGGCTAGCGGGAGAGTCTACGAGCAGTACTTC. Translation: CASSPTPASGRVYEQYF.